The following is a T cell receptor (beta chain) sequence with its context. It lacks a known antigen. The library relied on 5' RACE. The input for every TCR library was around 4,000 ng of total RNA. cDNA was synthesized with SMARTScribe reverse transcriptase in eight separate reactions per sample. During cDNA synthesis, template switching introduced unique molecular identifiers that contained a 6-nucleotide sample barcode. Amplification of TCRalpha and TCRbeta cDNA involved two nested PCRs of about 15 and 9 cycles, and each PCR was followed by bead purification. Before amplification, cDNA was treated with uracil DNA-glycosylase and purified using the QIAquick PCR purification kit. The second PCR added Illumina TruSeq-compatible adapters along with sample-specific barcodes. TapeStation and Qubit were used to check library quality and concentration, and roughly 4.6 ng of each library was pooled. Sequencing of pooled libraries was carried out on an Illumina HiSeq2500 single-index Rapid Run using 2 x 100 bp reads and custom sequencing primers. Turning to the authors' computational methods: MiGEC version 1.2.6 was used for UMI-based consensus assembly to correct PCR and sequencing errors. MiXCR version 2.1.1 was used to carry out V(D)J alignment, clonotype assembly and CDR3 extraction. Normalisation of gene usage, clonotype sharing and MAIT/NKT TCR abundance was achieved by analysing the top 1000, 10 000 and 20 000 clonotypes per sample. Diversity was computed as the inverse Simpson index with the vegan R package after downsampling to 27 000 UMIs. Paired Mann-Whitney U tests were applied to discordant twin pairs, with Benjamini-Hochberg correction for multiple testing. TCRdb reprocessed the public reads and reports one entry per CDR3 protein sequence, without DNA. None of the V and J calls come from the authors' own analysis; TCRdb made them. The data table for this sample lists about 160,000 distinct CDR3 sequences. Of the sample, 7.4% is held by the ten largest clones.

The record originates from a study of monozygotic twins with inflammatory bowel disease (dated by TCRdb to about 2019). Background for the entire study: The full study comprised 28 monozygotic twin pairs: nine German pairs (four IBD-concordant, five IBD-discordant) and 19 IBD-discordant Danish pairs. Each individual had, on average, about 151 000 unique TCRalpha sequences and 181 000 unique TCRbeta sequences available for analysis. Disease-associated traits were sought mainly through comparisons between IBD patients and their genetically identical healthy co-twins within discordant pairs.

General findings and caveats noted by the study authors: No single strong signal or clonotype linked to IBD turned up in the results, so the idea that one exists was not supported. Because patients were on differing immunosuppressive treatments, the repertoires may have picked up extra background noise and inter-individual variability. Compared with healthy twins, IBD patients had fewer clonotypes in common with other individuals, a difference most pronounced in patients showing signs of disease activity. IBD patients had lower TCRbeta repertoire diversity, measured by the inverse Simpson index, than their healthy co-twins. Repertoire similarity did not differ between concordant and discordant twins, possibly due to limited statistical power. The analysis was unable to tell apart different T cell subtypes.

An approximately 2.5 ml peripheral blood sample was drawn into PAXgene tubes per donor and stored at -80°C. Total RNA was isolated from whole blood with the PAXgene blood miRNA kit on an automated QIAcube, without T cell sorting. Peripheral blood from monozygotic twin pairs who were concordant or discordant for inflammatory bowel disease underwent deep TCRalpha and TCRbeta repertoire profiling using unique molecular barcoding. Smoking habits were recorded for all twin pairs, and individuals were classified as current, former or never smokers. Sequencing input: blood. The sequence was collected from a human donor with ulcerative colitis or Crohn's disease, or a healthy co-twin of an affected twin (not recorded which).

The CDR3 loop reads CSGGGHPYQETQYF. This sequence uses TRBV20-1 and TRBJ2-5; absent DNA, TCRdb's TRBD1 call cannot be checked. Inclusive of the bounding cysteine and phenylalanine, the CDR3 is 14 residues long. No DNA appears here. From the germline V gene (reference sequence), CDR1 is DFQATT and CDR2 is SNEGSKA.